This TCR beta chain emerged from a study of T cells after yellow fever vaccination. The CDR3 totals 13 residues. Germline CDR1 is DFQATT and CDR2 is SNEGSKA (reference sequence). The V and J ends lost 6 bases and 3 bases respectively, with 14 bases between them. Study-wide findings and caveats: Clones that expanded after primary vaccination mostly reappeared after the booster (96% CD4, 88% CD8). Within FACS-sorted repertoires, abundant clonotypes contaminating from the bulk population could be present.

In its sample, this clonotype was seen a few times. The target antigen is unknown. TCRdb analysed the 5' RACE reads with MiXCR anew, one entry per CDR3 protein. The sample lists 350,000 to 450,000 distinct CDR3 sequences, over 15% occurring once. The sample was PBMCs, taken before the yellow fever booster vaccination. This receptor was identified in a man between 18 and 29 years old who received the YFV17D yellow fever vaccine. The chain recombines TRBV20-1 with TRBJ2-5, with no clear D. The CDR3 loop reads CSASASAEETQYF. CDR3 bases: TGCAGTGCCTCCGCCTCGGCCGAAGAGACCCAGTACTTC.